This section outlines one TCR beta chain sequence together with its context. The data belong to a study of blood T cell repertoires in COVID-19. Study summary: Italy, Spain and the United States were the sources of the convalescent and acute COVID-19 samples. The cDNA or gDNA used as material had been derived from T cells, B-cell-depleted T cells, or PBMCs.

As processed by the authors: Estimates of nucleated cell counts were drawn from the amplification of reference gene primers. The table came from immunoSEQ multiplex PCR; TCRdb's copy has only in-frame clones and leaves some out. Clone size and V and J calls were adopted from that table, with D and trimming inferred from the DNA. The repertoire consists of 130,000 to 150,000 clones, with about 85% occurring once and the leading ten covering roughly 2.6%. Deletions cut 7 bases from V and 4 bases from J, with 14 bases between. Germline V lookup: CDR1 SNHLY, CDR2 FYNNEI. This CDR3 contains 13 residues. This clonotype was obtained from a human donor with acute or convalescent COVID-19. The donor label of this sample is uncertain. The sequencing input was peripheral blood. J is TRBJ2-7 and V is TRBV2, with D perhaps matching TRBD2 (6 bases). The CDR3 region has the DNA TGTGCCAGCAAGGAGGGAGACTATTACGAGCAGTACGTC. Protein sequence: CASKEGDYYEQYV.